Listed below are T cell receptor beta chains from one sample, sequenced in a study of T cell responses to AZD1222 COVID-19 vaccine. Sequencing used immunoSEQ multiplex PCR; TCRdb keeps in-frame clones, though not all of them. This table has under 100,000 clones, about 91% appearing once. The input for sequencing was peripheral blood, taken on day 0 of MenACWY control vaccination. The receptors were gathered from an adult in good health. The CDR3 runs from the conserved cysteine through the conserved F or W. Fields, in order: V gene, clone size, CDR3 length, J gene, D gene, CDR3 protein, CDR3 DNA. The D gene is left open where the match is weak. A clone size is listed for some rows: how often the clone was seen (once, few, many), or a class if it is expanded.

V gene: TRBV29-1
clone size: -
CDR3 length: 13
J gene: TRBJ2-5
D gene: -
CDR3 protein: CSLRLGSQETQYF
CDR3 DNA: TGCAGTCTACGTCTGGGGTCCCAAGAGACCCAGTACTTC

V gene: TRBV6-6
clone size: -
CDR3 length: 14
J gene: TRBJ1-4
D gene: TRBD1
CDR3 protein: CASSSGTGNEKLFF
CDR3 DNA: TGTGCCAGCAGCTCCGGGACAGGGAATGAAAAACTGTTTTTT

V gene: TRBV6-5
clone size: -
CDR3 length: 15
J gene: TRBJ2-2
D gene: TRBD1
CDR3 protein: CASRVQGATTGELFF
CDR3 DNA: TGTGCCAGCAGGGTACAGGGGGCGACAACCGGGGAGCTGTTTTTT

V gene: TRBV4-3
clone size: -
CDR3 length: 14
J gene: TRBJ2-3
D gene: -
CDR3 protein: CASRKKLGTDTQYF
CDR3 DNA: TGCGCCAGCAGGAAAAAGCTGGGCACAGATACGCAGTATTTT

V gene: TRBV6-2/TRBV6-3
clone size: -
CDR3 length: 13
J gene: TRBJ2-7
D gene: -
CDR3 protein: CASSWRGPGEQYF
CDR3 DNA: TGTGCCAGCAGTTGGCGGGGCCCCGGAGAGCAGTACTTC

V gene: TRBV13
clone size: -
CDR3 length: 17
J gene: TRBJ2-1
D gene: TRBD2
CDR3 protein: CASSSSGGASGYNEQFF
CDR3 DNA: TGTGCCAGCAGCTCCAGCGGGGGGGCATCGGGATACAATGAGCAGTTCTTC

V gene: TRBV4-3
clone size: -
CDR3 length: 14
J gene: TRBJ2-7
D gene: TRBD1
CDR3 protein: CASSLGQGAYEQYF
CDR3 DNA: TGCGCCAGCAGCCTCGGACAGGGGGCCTACGAGCAGTACTTC

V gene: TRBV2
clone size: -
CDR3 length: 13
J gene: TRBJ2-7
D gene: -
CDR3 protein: CASTPTGSYEQYF
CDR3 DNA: TGTGCCAGCACCCCGACAGGCTCCTACGAGCAGTACTTC

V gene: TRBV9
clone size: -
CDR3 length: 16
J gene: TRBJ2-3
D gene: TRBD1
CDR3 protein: CASSAETGEWEDTQYF
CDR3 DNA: TGTGCCAGCAGCGCTGAGACAGGGGAATGGGAAGATACGCAGTATTTT

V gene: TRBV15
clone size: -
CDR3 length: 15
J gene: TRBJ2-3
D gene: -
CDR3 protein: CATSGQLVQGDTQYF
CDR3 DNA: TGTGCCACCAGCGGCCAACTAGTACAGGGAGATACGCAGTATTTT

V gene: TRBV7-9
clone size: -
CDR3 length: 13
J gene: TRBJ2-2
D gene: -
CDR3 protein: CASSLGYTGELFF
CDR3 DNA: TGTGCCAGCAGCTTAGGATACACCGGGGAGCTGTTTTTT

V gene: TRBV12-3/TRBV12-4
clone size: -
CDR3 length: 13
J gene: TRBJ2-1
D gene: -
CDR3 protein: CASSFSRQSEQFF
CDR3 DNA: TGTGCCAGCAGCTTTAGCCGACAGTCTGAGCAGTTCTTC

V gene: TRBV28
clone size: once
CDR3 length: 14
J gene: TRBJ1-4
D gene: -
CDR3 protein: CASSPGTRIGKLFF
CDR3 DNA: TGTGCCAGCTCCCCCGGCACTCGAATAGGAAAACTGTTTTTT

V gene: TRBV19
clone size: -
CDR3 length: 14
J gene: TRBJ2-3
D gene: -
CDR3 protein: CASKSGPSTDTQYF
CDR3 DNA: TGTGCCAGTAAGTCGGGACCAAGCACAGATACGCAGTATTTT

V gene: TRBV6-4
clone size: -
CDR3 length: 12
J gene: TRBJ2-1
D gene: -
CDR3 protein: CASSDAFGEQFF
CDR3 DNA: TGTGCCAGCAGTGACGCTTTCGGTGAGCAGTTCTTC

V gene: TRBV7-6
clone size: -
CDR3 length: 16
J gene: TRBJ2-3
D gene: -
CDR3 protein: CASSLGSGLTTDTQYF
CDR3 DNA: TGTGCCAGCAGCTTAGGTTCAGGGCTGACCACAGATACGCAGTATTTT

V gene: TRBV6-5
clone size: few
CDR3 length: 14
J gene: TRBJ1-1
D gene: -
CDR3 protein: CASGQGFPNTEAFF
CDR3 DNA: TGTGCCAGCGGTCAGGGGTTTCCGAACACTGAAGCTTTCTTT

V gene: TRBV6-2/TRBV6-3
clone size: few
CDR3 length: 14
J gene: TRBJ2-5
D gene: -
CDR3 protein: CASSYGGLGETQYF
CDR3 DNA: TGTGCCAGCAGTTACGGGGGCCTCGGAGAGACCCAGTACTTC

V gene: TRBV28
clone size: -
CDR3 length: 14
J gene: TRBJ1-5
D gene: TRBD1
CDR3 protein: CASSLQGADQPQHF
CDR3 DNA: TGTGCCAGCAGTTTACAGGGGGCTGATCAGCCCCAGCATTTT

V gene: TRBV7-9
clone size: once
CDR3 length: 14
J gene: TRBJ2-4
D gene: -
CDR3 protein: CASSLDEGKDIQYF
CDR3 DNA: TGTGCCAGCAGCTTAGACGAGGGTAAGGACATTCAGTACTTC

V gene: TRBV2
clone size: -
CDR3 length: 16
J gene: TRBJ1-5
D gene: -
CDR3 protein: CASSESWGMSNQPQHF
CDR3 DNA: TGTGCCAGCAGTGAATCTTGGGGGATGAGCAATCAGCCCCAGCATTTT

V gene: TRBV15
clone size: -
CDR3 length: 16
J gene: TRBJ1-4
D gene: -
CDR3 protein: CATSRVGISTNEKLFF
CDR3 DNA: TGTGCCACCAGCAGAGTGGGAATATCAACTAATGAAAAACTGTTTTTT

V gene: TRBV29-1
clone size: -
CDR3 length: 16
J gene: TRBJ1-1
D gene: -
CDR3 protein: CSAAGAGSLTPTEAFF
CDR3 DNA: TGCAGCGCCGCGGGGGCGGGGTCCCTTACCCCCACTGAAGCTTTCTTT

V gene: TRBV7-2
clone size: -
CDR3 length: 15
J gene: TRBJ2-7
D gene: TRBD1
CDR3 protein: CASSLRTGGNYEQYF
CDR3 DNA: TGTGCCAGCAGCTTGCGGACAGGGGGAAACTACGAGCAGTACTTC

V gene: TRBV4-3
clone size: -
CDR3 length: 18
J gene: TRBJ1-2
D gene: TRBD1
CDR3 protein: CASSLNHGQVIGGDGYTF
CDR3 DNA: TGCGCCAGCAGCCTAAACCACGGACAGGTGATAGGGGGGGATGGCTACACCTTC

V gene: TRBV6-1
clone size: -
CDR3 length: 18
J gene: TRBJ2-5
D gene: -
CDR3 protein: CASSEGAGRIQGGETQYF
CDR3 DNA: TGTGCCAGCAGTGAGGGGGCAGGGCGCATCCAGGGGGGAGAGACCCAGTACTTC

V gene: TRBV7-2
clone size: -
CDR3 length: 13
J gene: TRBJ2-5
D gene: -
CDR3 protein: CASSRDHQETQYF
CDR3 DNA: TGTGCCAGCAGCCGGGACCATCAAGAGACCCAGTACTTC

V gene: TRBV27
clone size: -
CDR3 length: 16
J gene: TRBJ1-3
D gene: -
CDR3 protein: CASSLSGLDSGNTIYF
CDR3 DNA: TGTGCCAGCAGCTTGTCGGGGCTCGACTCTGGAAACACCATATATTTT

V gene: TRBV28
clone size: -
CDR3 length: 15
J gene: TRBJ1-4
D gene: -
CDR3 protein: CASSLPGQNNEKLFF
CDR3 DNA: TGTGCCAGCAGTTTACCTGGACAGAATAATGAAAAACTGTTTTTT

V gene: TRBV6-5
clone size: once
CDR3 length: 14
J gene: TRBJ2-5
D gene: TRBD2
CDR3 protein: CASNQLAGQETQYF
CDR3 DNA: TGTGCCAGCAACCAACTAGCGGGGCAAGAGACCCAGTACTTC

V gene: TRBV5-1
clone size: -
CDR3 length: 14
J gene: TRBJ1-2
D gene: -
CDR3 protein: CASSFQDSNYGYTF
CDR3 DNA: TGCGCCAGCAGCTTCCAGGATTCTAACTATGGCTACACCTTC

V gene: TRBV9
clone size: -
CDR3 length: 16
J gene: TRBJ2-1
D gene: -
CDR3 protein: CASSKEAPSSYNEQFF
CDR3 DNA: TGTGCCAGCAGCAAAGAAGCTCCTTCCTCCTACAATGAGCAGTTCTTC

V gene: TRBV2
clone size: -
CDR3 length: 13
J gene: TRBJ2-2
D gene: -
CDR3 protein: CASTRGDTGELFF
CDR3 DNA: TGTGCCAGCACAAGGGGGGACACCGGGGAGCTGTTTTTT

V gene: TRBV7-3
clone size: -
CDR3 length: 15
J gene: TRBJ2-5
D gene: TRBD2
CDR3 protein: CASSPSGGIQETQYF
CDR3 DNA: TGTGCCAGCAGTCCTAGCGGGGGCATCCAAGAGACCCAGTACTTC

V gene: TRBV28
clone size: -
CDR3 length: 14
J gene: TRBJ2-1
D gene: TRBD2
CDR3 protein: CASSLGTSGNEQFF
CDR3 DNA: TGTGCCAGCAGTTTAGGGACTAGCGGTAATGAGCAGTTCTTC

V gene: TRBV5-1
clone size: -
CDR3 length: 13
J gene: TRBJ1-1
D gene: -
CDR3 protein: CASSVERNTEAFF
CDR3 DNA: TGCGCCAGCAGCGTAGAAAGGAACACTGAAGCTTTCTTT

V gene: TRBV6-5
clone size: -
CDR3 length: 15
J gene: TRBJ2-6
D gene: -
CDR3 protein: CASLNRDSGANVLTF
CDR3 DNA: TGTGCCAGCTTGAACAGGGACTCTGGGGCCAACGTCCTGACTTTC

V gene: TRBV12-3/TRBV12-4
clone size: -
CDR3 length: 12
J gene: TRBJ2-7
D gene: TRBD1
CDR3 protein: CASSSDRDEQYF
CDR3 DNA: TGTGCCAGCAGTTCGGACAGGGACGAGCAGTACTTC

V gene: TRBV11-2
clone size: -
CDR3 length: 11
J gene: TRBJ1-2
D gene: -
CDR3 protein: CASSLGAGYTF
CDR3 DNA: TGTGCCAGCAGCTTAGGGGCTGGCTACACCTTC

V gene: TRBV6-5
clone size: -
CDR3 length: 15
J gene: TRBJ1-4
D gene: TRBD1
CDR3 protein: CASSSGQGSNEKLFF
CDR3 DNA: TGTGCCAGCAGTTCGGGACAGGGGTCTAATGAAAAACTGTTTTTT

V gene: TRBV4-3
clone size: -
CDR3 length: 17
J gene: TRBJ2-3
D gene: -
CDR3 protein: CASSQGASGQVPDTQYF
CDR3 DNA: TGCGCCAGCAGCCAAGGAGCCAGCGGCCAAGTGCCAGATACGCAGTATTTT

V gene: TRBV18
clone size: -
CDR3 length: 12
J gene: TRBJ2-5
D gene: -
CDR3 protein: CASSPTGETQYF
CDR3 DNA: TGTGCCAGCTCACCAACCGGGGAGACCCAGTACTTC

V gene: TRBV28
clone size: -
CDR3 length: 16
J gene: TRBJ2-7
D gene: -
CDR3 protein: CASSLGGRGFLGEQYF
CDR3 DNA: TGTGCCAGCAGTTTAGGTGGGAGGGGGTTCCTTGGCGAGCAGTACTTC